A selection of T cell receptor beta chains follows, all from one sample in a study of identical twins. TCRdb reprocessed the 5' RACE reads with MiXCR, giving one entry per CDR3 protein. The sample holds under 1 million distinct CDR3 sequences, roughly 12% seen once. These data also formed part of another study, on yellow fever vaccine responses in identical twins.

Sample: PBMCs. These receptors were obtained from a woman in her late teens or twenties in good health. The CDR3 runs from the conserved cysteine through the conserved F or W. D genes are given only for firm matches. Clone size appears in some rows only: once, few, many, or a class for an expanded clone.

V: TRBV5-1
size: few
D: TRBD1
CDR3: CASSLVDRGKADTQYF

V: TRBV2
size: many
D: -
CDR3: CASSEEIAGVDEQFF

V: TRBV12-3/TRBV12-4
size: many
D: TRBD1
CDR3: CASSSTGEAFF

V: TRBV6-1
size: -
D: -
CDR3: CASRGPYSGANVLTF

V: TRBV20-1
size: -
D: -
CDR3: CSAQRSFGHNEQFF

V: TRBV2
size: -
D: -
CDR3: CASNSGITDTQYF

V: TRBV12-1
size: few
D: -
CDR3: CASSETSGRFSNEQFF

V: TRBV20-1
size: few
D: -
CDR3: CSARDPRGLGGELFF

V: TRBV7-2
size: few
D: -
CDR3: CASSLYWRRETQYF

V: TRBV20-1
size: -
D: -
CDR3: CSAKTANTEAFF

V: TRBV5-5
size: -
D: TRBD1
CDR3: CASSLFTGTGNNEQFF

V: TRBV5-1
size: -
D: -
CDR3: CASSPTVAVTTDTQYF

V: TRBV3-1
size: few
D: -
CDR3: CASSQAFGTRGTGELFF

V: TRBV7-2
size: -
D: TRBD1
CDR3: CASSWTGGVNEQFF

V: TRBV6-5
size: few
D: -
CDR3: CASSYSIRARNYNEQFF

V: TRBV6-1
size: many
D: -
CDR3: CASRQNPGQGNTEAFF

V: TRBV25-1
size: -
D: TRBD1
CDR3: CASMGTGVTGELFF

V: TRBV3-1
size: many
D: TRBD1
CDR3: CASSQDRATDTQYF

V: TRBV18
size: -
D: -
CDR3: CASSHDPEPLHF

V: TRBV4-1
size: few
D: TRBD1
CDR3: CASSQDSFGGQANEQFF

V: TRBV5-1
size: few
D: TRBD2
CDR3: CASSLPASGRDEQFF

V: TRBV12-3/TRBV12-4
size: few
D: -
CDR3: CASRPRAPFADTQYF

V: TRBV6-1
size: -
D: -
CDR3: CASGRAGADTQYF

V: TRBV4-1
size: few
D: -
CDR3: CASSQAAGKDYGYTF

V: TRBV4-1
size: few
D: -
CDR3: CASSQDPLLGRAYTF

V: TRBV7-8
size: -
D: TRBD2
CDR3: CASSLGASGTWEQFF

V: TRBV28
size: many
D: -
CDR3: CASSLSSQPQHF

V: TRBV12-3/TRBV12-4
size: many
D: -
CDR3: CASRRSPNEKLFF

V: TRBV5-1
size: few
D: TRBD1
CDR3: CASSFTPDREETQYF

V: TRBV5-1
size: -
D: TRBD2
CDR3: CASSLGGTSGPNEQFF

V: TRBV9
size: -
D: -
CDR3: CASSHDWDTRNTEAFF

V: TRBV6-2/TRBV6-3
size: -
D: -
CDR3: CASRNRDRTDHEQFF

V: TRBV4-1
size: -
D: -
CDR3: CASSPEGVTQYF

V: TRBV12-3/TRBV12-4
size: few
D: -
CDR3: CASSVRNYGYTF

V: TRBV5-1
size: many
D: -
CDR3: CASSLAGQYTDTQYF

V: TRBV7-6
size: few
D: -
CDR3: CASSSGLLYNEQFF

V: TRBV7-9
size: few
D: TRBD1
CDR3: CASSAGTGLGANEKLFF

V: TRBV3-1
size: -
D: -
CDR3: CASSEWDSISYNEQFF

V: TRBV15
size: -
D: TRBD2
CDR3: CATLRTSGSLHGNEQFF

V: TRBV6-4
size: few
D: -
CDR3: CATDGVAGPRYEAFF

V: TRBV12-3/TRBV12-4
size: -
D: -
CDR3: CASRGRADGETQYF

V: TRBV2
size: few
D: -
CDR3: CASSEQVPEQYF

V: TRBV24-1
size: -
D: -
CDR3: CATSDWSSGANVLTF

V: TRBV4-2
size: few
D: TRBD2
CDR3: CASSQAGGASGMSGRYNEQFF

V: TRBV20-1
size: many
D: -
CDR3: CSAARTIYNEQFF

V: TRBV12-3/TRBV12-4
size: many
D: -
CDR3: CASSFARGETQYF

V: TRBV5-1
size: -
D: -
CDR3: CASSRMFTGTQYF

V: TRBV27
size: few
D: -
CDR3: CATRRTEKSTDTQYF

V: TRBV6-5
size: few
D: -
CDR3: CASSYSSRAPANTGELFF

V: TRBV24-1
size: -
D: TRBD2
CDR3: CATSDFLGTSITGELFF

V: TRBV2
size: -
D: TRBD1
CDR3: CASSEELVGQGYEQYF

V: TRBV6-5
size: many
D: -
CDR3: CASSYGNYYNEQFF

V: TRBV5-1
size: few
D: TRBD1
CDR3: CASSLVGQGKYSEAFF